The text below deals with one TCR beta chain. The sample belongs to a study of blood T cell repertoires in COVID-19. About the research overall: Acute and convalescent COVID-19 samples came from the United States, Italy and Spain. Nucleic acid was either cDNA or gDNA, and it came from T cells, B-cell-depleted T cells, or PBMCs.

In the original processing: Estimation of nucleated cell counts relied on the amplification of reference gene primers. The table came from immunoSEQ multiplex PCR; TCRdb's copy has only in-frame clones and leaves some out. V and J calls and clone size are those listed in that table; D and trimming were worked out from the DNA. The sample contains 180,000 or so clones, around 85% of which appear only once. This CDR3 is built from 17 residues. Germline trimming cut 0 bases from V and 12 bases from J; bases unmatched to any gene: 14. The germline gives CDR1 LGHNA, CDR2 YSLEER. The TCR originated in a man in his fifties or sixties with acute or convalescent COVID-19. The material sequenced was peripheral blood. This chain joins TRBV4-3 and TRBJ2-1; TRBD2 matches at 10 bases. The CDR3 DNA follows: TGCGCCAGCAGCCAAGAGCGCTCGGCTAGCGGGAGCCCAGTGCAGTTCTTC. It is translated as CASSQERSASGSPVQFF.